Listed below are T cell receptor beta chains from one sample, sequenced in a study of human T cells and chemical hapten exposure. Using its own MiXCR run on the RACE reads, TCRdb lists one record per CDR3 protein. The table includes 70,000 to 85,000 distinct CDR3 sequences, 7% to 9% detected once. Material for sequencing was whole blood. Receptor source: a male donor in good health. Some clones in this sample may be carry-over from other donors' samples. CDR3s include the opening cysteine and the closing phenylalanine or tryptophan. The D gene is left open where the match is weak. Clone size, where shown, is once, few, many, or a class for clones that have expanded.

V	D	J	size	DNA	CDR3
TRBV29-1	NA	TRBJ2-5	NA	TGCAGCGTTGGAGGGGATGGGGGGGAGACCCAGTACTTC	CSVGGDGGETQYF
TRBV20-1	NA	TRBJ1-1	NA	TGCAGTGCTAGAGATGAAGGGGTTGGGGCTGAAGCTTTCTTT	CSARDEGVGAEAFF
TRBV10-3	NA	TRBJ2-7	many	TGTGCCATCAGTGAGTCCCTAGCGAGCACCTACGAGCAGTACTTC	CAISESLASTYEQYF
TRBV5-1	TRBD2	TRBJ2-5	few	TGCGCCAGCAGCTTAGCGGGAGTAAGAGAGACCCAGTACTTC	CASSLAGVRETQYF
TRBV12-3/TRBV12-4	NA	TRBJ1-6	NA	TGTGCCAGCAGCCCCCAGAGAAATTCACCCCTCCACTTT	CASSPQRNSPLHF
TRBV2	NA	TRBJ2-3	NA	TGTGCCAGCAGCCCCCATGGGGCCGAAGCTACGCAGTATTTT	CASSPHGAEATQYF
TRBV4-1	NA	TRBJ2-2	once	TGCGCCAGCAACCAAGCTGAAAACACCGGGGAGCTGTTTTTT	CASNQAENTGELFF
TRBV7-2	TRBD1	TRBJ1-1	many	TGTGCCAGCAGCTCCCCTGACAGGGGCAACACTGAAGCTTTCTTT	CASSSPDRGNTEAFF
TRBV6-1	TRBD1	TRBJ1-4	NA	TGTGCCAGCAGTAACCGGGACAGAGCGAATGAAAAACTGTTTTTT	CASSNRDRANEKLFF
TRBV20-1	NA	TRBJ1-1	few	TGCAGTGCTAGAGATCTCGCGCGTAACACTGAAGCTTTCTTT	CSARDLARNTEAFF
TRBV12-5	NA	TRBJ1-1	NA	TGTGCTAGTGGTCCAGACAGGAGGTACGCTGAAGCTTTCTTT	CASGPDRRYAEAFF
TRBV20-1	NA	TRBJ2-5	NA	TGCAGTGCGCACAGCGGTGCGCAAGAGACCCAGTACTTC	CSAHSGAQETQYF
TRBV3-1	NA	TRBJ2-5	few	TGTGCCAGCAGCCCTGGCTGGGGGAGCGAGACCCAGTACTTC	CASSPGWGSETQYF
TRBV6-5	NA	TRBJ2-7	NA	TGTGCCAGCAGTGATGGGGACGACTACGAGCAGTACTTC	CASSDGDDYEQYF
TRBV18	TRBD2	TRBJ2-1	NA	TGTGCCAGCTCACCGGGACTAGCGGGAGTGGATGAGCAGTTCTTC	CASSPGLAGVDEQFF
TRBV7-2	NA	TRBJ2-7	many	TGTGCCAGCAGCCCCCGTATAGGACCCTACGAGCAGTACTTC	CASSPRIGPYEQYF
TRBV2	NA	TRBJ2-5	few	TGTGCCAGCAGAGTAGATAGACAAGAGACCCAGTACTTC	CASRVDRQETQYF
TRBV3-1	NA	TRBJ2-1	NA	TGTGCCAGCAGCCAGGGAATTGAGCAGTTCTTC	CASSQGIEQFF
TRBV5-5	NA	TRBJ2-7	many	TGTGCCAGCAGCTTGGGCTCGGACATCCGCTCCTACGAGCAGTACTTC	CASSLGSDIRSYEQYF
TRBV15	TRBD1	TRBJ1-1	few	TGTGCCACCAGCAGGGACGACAGGGTCGCTGAAGCTTTCTTT	CATSRDDRVAEAFF
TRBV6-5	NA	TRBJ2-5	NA	TGTGCCGGCAGTTACGGGACGGGAAAGCTTGTGGAGACCCAGTACTTC	CAGSYGTGKLVETQYF
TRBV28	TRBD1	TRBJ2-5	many	TGTGCCAGCAGCCGACAGGGTCCGGGGGAGACCCAGTACTTC	CASSRQGPGETQYF
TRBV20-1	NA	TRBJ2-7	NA	TGCAGTGCCCGGAGGGCAGCAGGACGAATCTACTTC	CSARRAAGRIYF
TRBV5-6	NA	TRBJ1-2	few	TGTGCCAGCAGCTTAGGAGGGATTGGCTACACCTTC	CASSLGGIGYTF
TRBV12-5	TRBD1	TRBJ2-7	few	TGTGCTAGTGGTTTGGCCCGGACAGGGGGCGGCTACGAGCAGTACTTC	CASGLARTGGGYEQYF
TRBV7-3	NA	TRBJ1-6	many	TGTGCCAGCAGCTTAAGCCGAGATAATTCACCCCTCCACTTT	CASSLSRDNSPLHF
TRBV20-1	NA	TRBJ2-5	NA	TGCAGTGCCACGACAGGCCAAGAGACCCAGTACTTC	CSATTGQETQYF
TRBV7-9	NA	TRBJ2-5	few	TGTGCCAGCAGCTTAGTAGTGGTCAGGGTCCAGGAGACCCAGTACTTC	CASSLVVVRVQETQYF
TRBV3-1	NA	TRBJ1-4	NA	TGTGCCAGCAGCCCGACACCTTGGGAGACTAATGAAAAACTGTTTTTT	CASSPTPWETNEKLFF
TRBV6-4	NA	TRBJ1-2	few	TGTGCCAGCAGTGCCGGGGCAGGGAGACTCTATGGCTACACCTTC	CASSAGAGRLYGYTF
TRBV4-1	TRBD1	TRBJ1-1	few	TGCGCCAGCAGAACGACAGGGGAAATGAACACTGAAGCTTTCTTT	CASRTTGEMNTEAFF
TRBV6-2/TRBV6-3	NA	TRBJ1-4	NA	TGTGCCAGCAGTTTCCGACGCGCTAATGAAAAACTGTTTTTT	CASSFRRANEKLFF
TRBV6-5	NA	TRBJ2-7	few	TGTGCCAGCAGTTACACCGATCCTACCTACGAGCAGTACTTC	CASSYTDPTYEQYF
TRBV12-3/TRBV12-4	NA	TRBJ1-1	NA	TGTGCCAGCAGTTCTAGAGGGGCCATGAACACTGAAGCTTTCTTT	CASSSRGAMNTEAFF
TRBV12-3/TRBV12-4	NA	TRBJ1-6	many	TGTGCCAGCAGTCCCCCCGGCAGTATCGGATCACCCCTCCACTTT	CASSPPGSIGSPLHF
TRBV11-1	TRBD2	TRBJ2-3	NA	TGTGCCAGCAGCTTAAAACTAGCGGCTAGCACAGATACGCAGTATTTT	CASSLKLAASTDTQYF
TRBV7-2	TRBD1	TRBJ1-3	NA	TGTGCCAGCAGCCCCTGGACAGGGGGAGGGGGAAACACCATATATTTT	CASSPWTGGGGNTIYF
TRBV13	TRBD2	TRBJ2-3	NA	TGTGCCAGCAGCTTCCCGCGGCTAGCGGGAGGCACAGATACGCAGTATTTT	CASSFPRLAGGTDTQYF
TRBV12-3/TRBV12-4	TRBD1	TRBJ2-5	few	TGTGCCAGCAGTTCTCTACAGGGGGCTAAGTACCAAGAGACCCAGTACTTC	CASSSLQGAKYQETQYF
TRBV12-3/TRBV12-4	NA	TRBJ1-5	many	TGTGCCAGCAGTGAAGGTACAGGGCAGAACAATCAGCCCCAGCATTTT	CASSEGTGQNNQPQHF
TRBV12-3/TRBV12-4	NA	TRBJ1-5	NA	TGTGCCAGCAGTTTAAGGCGGCCTAATCAGCCCCAGCATTTT	CASSLRRPNQPQHF
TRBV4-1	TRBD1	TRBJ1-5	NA	TGCGCCAGCAGCCAACGGCAGGGGGCCAGCAATCAGCCCCAGCATTTT	CASSQRQGASNQPQHF
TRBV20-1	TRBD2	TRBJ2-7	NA	TGCAGTGCTAGAGGACTAGCGGCTTCCTACGAGCAGTACTTC	CSARGLAASYEQYF
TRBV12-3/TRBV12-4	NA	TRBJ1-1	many	TGTGCCAGCGGAAACACTGAAGCTTTCTTT	CASGNTEAFF
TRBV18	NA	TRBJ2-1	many	TGTGCCAGCTCCACAGGCTTTGAGCAGTTCTTC	CASSTGFEQFF
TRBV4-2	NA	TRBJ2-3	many	TGTGCCAGCAGCCAAGAGGCGAGCTCCTCCACAGATACGCAGTATTTT	CASSQEASSSTDTQYF
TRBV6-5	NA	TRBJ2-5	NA	TGTGCCAGCAGTTCTTCCGGGGGACAAGAGACCCAGTACTTC	CASSSSGGQETQYF
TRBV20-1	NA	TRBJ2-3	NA	TGCAGTGCTAGAGCCGAGGGCTTCACGGATACGCAGTATTTT	CSARAEGFTDTQYF
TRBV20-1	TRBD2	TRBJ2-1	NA	TGCAGTGCGCACGCAACAGAGCTACTAGCGGGGATGCCCTACAATGAGCAGTTCTTC	CSAHATELLAGMPYNEQFF
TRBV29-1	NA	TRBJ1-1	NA	TGCAGCGTTGTTTTGGCACGACGCAGCACTGAAGCTTTCTTT	CSVVLARRSTEAFF
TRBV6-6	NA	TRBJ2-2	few	TGTGCCAGCAGTTACACCCATCCCGGCTTCACCGGGGAGCTGTTTTTT	CASSYTHPGFTGELFF
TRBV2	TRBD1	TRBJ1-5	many	TGTGCCAGCAGTGAAGCCTCAGGAACAGGGGTCAATCAGCCCCAGCATTTT	CASSEASGTGVNQPQHF